The 31 T cell receptor beta chains below were found in one sample sequenced in a study of blood T cell repertoires in COVID-19. Using immunoSEQ multiplex PCR, the repertoire was profiled, and TCRdb retains in-frame clones only, with some absent. The table lists 300,000 to 350,000 clones, about nine tenths of them singletons. Sequencing was performed on peripheral blood. The receptor source for this set is a woman in her twenties or thirties with COVID-19, enrolled during active disease.

The chain combines TRBV6-6 with TRBJ2-1, with 14 bases lining up with TRBD2. The V gene's germline CDR1 is MNHNY and CDR2 SVGAGI (reference sequence). This CDR3 contains 15 residues. With 10 bases clipped from V and 7 bases from J, the junction kept 9 bases outside the gene matches. Here the CDR3 DNA reads TGTGCCACGGCGGTTGGGACTAGCGGGAGTAATGAGCAGTTCTTC. Translated, it gives CATAVGTSGSNEQFF.

The chain employs TRBV18 and TRBJ2-6; D call uncertain. This CDR3 comprises 16 residues. V shed 1 base and J shed 0 bases, with 7 bases lying between them. Germline CDR1 is KGHSH and CDR2 is LQKENI. The DNA of the CDR3 is TGTGCCAGCTCACCACGGGCCGCCTCTGGGGCCAACGTCCTGACTTTC. This gives the protein CASSPRAASGANVLTF.

The CDR3 region is CASSPPTTNYGYTF. The CDR3 DNA reads as TGCGCCAGCAGCCCCCCGACAACTAACTATGGCTACACCTTC. The chain employs TRBV5-1 and TRBJ1-2, with no clear D. This CDR3 comprises 14 residues. V shed 4 bases and J shed 0 bases, with 10 bases lying between them. From germline, CDR1 is SGHRS and CDR2 YFSETQ.

This sequence joins TRBV11-2 and TRBJ2-7; weak D call: TRBD1 (6 bases). The CDR3 sequence is 14 residues long. Germline V gene lookup returns CDR1 SGHAT and CDR2 FQNNGV. V lost 1 base and J 3 bases, leaving 10 bases between the germline ends. The CDR3 sequence is CASSLGPGVYEQYF. DNA for the CDR3: TGTGCCAGCAGCTTAGGGCCAGGGGTCTACGAGCAGTACTTC.

The V call is TRBV2, the J call TRBJ2-1; 12 nucleotides match TRBD2. Germline CDR1 reads SNHLY; CDR2 reads FYNNEI. J gave up 3 bases and V 7 bases, and 4 bases lay outside the gene matches. The CDR3 sequence is 15 residues long. The CDR3 loop is CASNGLAGNYNEQFF. The DNA for the CDR3 is TGTGCCAGCAATGGACTAGCGGGGAACTACAATGAGCAGTTCTTC.

V gene TRBV28 combines with J gene TRBJ2-1; D might be TRBD2 (6 bases). In germline, CDR1 is MDHEN, CDR2 SYDVKM. The V gene lost 5 bases and the J gene lost 6 bases, with 17 bases spanning the gap. CDR3 size: 15 residues. CDR3 amino acids: CASSGGFRFFNEQFF. In DNA form, the CDR3 reads TGTGCCAGCAGTGGGGGGTTCCGGTTCTTCAATGAGCAGTTCTTC.

The chain recombines TRBV27 with TRBJ1-6, with 7 bases matching TRBD1. V lost 6 bases to trimming and J lost 8 bases; unmatched junction nucleotides: 4. The germline V gene has CDR1 MNHEY and CDR2 SMNVEV (reference sequence). The CDR3 is made up of 13 amino acids. The CDR3 region is CASSLTGDSPLHF. The CDR3 nucleotides are TGTGCCAGCAGCCTTACAGGGGATTCACCCCTCCACTTT.

The V call is TRBV5-1, the J call TRBJ2-3; TRBD1 matches at 8 bases. The ends lost 9 bases at V and 0 bases at J; junction bases unmatched: 6. CDR3 size: 14 residues. CDR1 and CDR2 (germline): SGHRS, YFSETQ. CDR3 residues: CATMTGASTDTQYF. The DNA of the CDR3 is TGCGCCACCATGACAGGGGCAAGCACAGATACGCAGTATTTT.

J is TRBJ2-5 and V is TRBV6-5, with D perhaps TRBD2 (6 bases). CDR1 and CDR2 from the germline V gene are MNHEY and SVGAGI. The CDR3 length is 13 residues. Trimming took 6 bases from V and 3 from J, leaving 11 bases between them. The CDR3 spells CASSAGLKETQYF. CDR3 nucleotides: TGTGCCAGCAGCGCGGGACTTAAAGAGACCCAGTACTTC.

J is TRBJ1-1 and V is TRBV19; perhaps TRBD1 as D (6 bases). Trimming cost V 8 bases and J 1 base, with 17 bases left between them. The CDR3 totals 15 residues. The V gene's germline CDR1 is LNHDA and CDR2 SQIVND (reference sequence). Here the CDR3 reads CASLRQGFGNTEAFF. For the CDR3, the DNA is TGTGCCAGTCTCCGTCAGGGGTTCGGGAACACTGAAGCTTTCTTT.

This clone was seen only once. The genes are TRBV6-5 and TRBJ2-1, with D perhaps matching TRBD2 (6 bases). This CDR3 spans 12 amino acids. Germline V lookup: CDR1 MNHEY, CDR2 SVGAGI. Between the trimmed V and J ends, which lost 6 bases and 9 bases, there was a span of 12 bases. The CDR3 protein is CASRPTRGEQFF. DNA of the CDR3: TGTGCCAGCAGGCCTACGCGGGGTGAGCAGTTCTTC.

The chain combines TRBV18 with TRBJ1-2; 9 nucleotides align to TRBD1. Trimming took 2 bases from V and 5 from J; bases not matched to a gene: 9. This CDR3 has 16 amino acids. Germline loops: CDR1 KGHSH, CDR2 LQKENI. The CDR3 DNA reads as TGTGCCAGCTCACCATCGACAGGGGGTGCGAATTATGGCTACACCTTC. It is translated as CASSPSTGGANYGYTF.

The chain carries TRBV6-9 and TRBJ1-2; TRBD1 might be the D (5 bases). The CDR3 extends over 16 amino acids. The V gene's germline CDR1 is MNHGY and CDR2 SVAAGI. The V end lost 0 bases, the J end lost 0 bases, and 11 bases lay between the germline ends. The CDR3 reads CASSYSVAGTNYGYTF. In DNA, the CDR3 is TGTGCCAGCAGTTATTCTGTGGCAGGGACTAACTATGGCTACACCTTC.

This clone has just a few counts. The chain recombines TRBV2 with TRBJ2-7; 10 nucleotides match TRBD2. Germline values: CDR1 SNHLY, CDR2 FYNNEI. This CDR3 is built from 17 residues. J was trimmed by 4 bases and V by 5 bases; bases with no gene match: 14. Here the CDR3 DNA reads TGTGCCAGCAGTTCCCCCGGTTCTCTAGCGGGGGAGTACGAGCAGTACTTC. Its protein product is CASSSPGSLAGEYEQYF.

This rearrangement joins TRBV9 to TRBJ2-5; D might be TRBD2 (6 bases). Germline-derived CDR1 and CDR2 are SGDLS and YYNGEE. The length of the CDR3 is 15 residues. V lost 1 base and J lost 3, with 13 bases in between. CDR3 nucleotides: TGTGCCAGCAGCGTACTCGGTTTAGCGGAAGAGACCCAGTACTTC. It is translated as CASSVLGLAEETQYF.

The rearrangement uses TRBV6-2 or TRBV6-3 and TRBJ2-3; 9 nucleotides match TRBD2. The germline CDR1 and CDR2 sequences are MNHEY and SVGEGT. V lost 4 bases, J lost 4 bases, and 6 bases stayed unmatched. The CDR3 covers 15 residues. CDR3 sequence: CASSSLAGAADTQYF. Here the CDR3 DNA reads TGTGCCAGCAGTTCTTTAGCGGGAGCGGCAGATACGCAGTATTTT.

The chain combines TRBV2 with TRBJ2-7; D is unclear. CDR1 is SNHLY, CDR2 FYNNEI, per germline. The length of the CDR3 is 11 residues. The V end lost 8 bases, the J end lost 3 bases, and 8 bases lay between the germline ends. The CDR3 DNA reads TGTGCCAGCTCCGCGGTCTACGAGCAGTACTTC. It encodes CASSAVYEQYF.

The rearrangement links TRBV10-3 to TRBJ1-5; 7 bases line up with TRBD1. The CDR3 totals 14 residues. V dropped 7 bases and J dropped 4; count of bases not matched to a gene: 7. CDR1 ENHRY and CDR2 SYGVKD come from the germline V gene. The CDR3 DNA reads TGTGCCATCACGGGGGACAGAACTAATCAGCCCCAGCATTTT. Translation: CAITGDRTNQPQHF.

This clone was found a few times. This rearrangement joins TRBV3-1 (or the pseudogene TRBV3-2) to TRBJ1-3, with a possible D match to TRBD1 (5 bases). CDR1 is LGHDT and CDR2 is YNNKEL in the germline V gene (reference sequence). V lost 3 bases to trimming and J lost 3 bases, with 15 bases between them. The CDR3 runs to 16 residues. CDR3 residues: CASSHNPGLRGNTIYF. In DNA form, the CDR3 reads TGTGCCAGCAGCCATAACCCGGGACTTCGTGGAAACACCATATATTTT.

This chain connects TRBV7-2 to TRBJ2-1; 10 bases are shared with TRBD2. The junction had 4 bases not matched to a gene; V was cut back by 2 bases and J by 9 bases. Germline V gene sequence: CDR1 SGHTA, CDR2 FQGNSA. This CDR3 is built from 14 residues. CDR3 protein: CASSLKLAGAEQFF. The CDR3 bases are TGTGCCAGCAGCTTAAAGCTAGCGGGAGCTGAGCAGTTCTTC.

The rearrangement uses TRBV7-9 and TRBJ1-6; tentatively, D is TRBD1 (6 bases). There are 15 residues in the CDR3. From germline, CDR1 is SEHNR and CDR2 FQNEAQ (reference sequence). Trimming stripped 5 bases from V and 5 bases from J, with 13 bases between. In DNA, the CDR3 is TGTGCCAGCAGCCCTGGGACACTTCATAATTCACCCCTCCACTTT. It translates to CASSPGTLHNSPLHF.

This chain joins TRBV29-1 and TRBJ2-5, with D hard to call. The CDR3 spans 10 residues. V lost 6 bases to trimming and J lost 4 bases, with 6 bases between them. Germline V lookup: CDR1 SQVTM, CDR2 ANQGSEA. Here the CDR3 reads CSVFRETQYF. Here the CDR3 DNA reads TGCAGCGTATTCCGAGAGACCCAGTACTTC.

The chain recombines TRBV19 with TRBJ2-5; TRBD2 agrees at 10 bases. CDR1 is LNHDA, CDR2 SQIVND, per germline (reference sequence). Trimming cost V 3 bases and J 4 bases; bases outside gene matches: 2. This CDR3 spans 14 amino acids. The DNA for the CDR3 is TGTGCCAGTAGTATCAGACTAGCGGGAGAGACCCAGTACTTC. It is translated as CASSIRLAGETQYF.

The chain employs TRBV10-2 and TRBJ2-2; TRBD2 is a possible D gene (6 bases). The CDR3 runs 15 residues. The germline V gene has CDR1 WSHSY and CDR2 SAAADI. V lost 7 bases to trimming and J lost 3 bases, with 15 bases between them. The CDR3 sequence is CASTPGERDTGELFF. CDR3 nucleotide sequence: TGCGCCAGCACCCCTGGGGAGCGGGACACCGGGGAGCTGTTTTTT.

V is TRBV18 and J is TRBJ2-6, with 7 bases aligning to TRBD1. The V gene end was trimmed by 4 bases and the J gene end by 0 bases; junction bases not matched to a gene: 9. This CDR3 spans 18 amino acids. The germline V gene has CDR1 KGHSH and CDR2 LQKENI. CDR3 amino acids: CASSRDSALSSGANVLTF. DNA of the CDR3: TGTGCCAGCTCACGGGACAGTGCCCTTTCCTCTGGGGCCAACGTCCTGACTTTC. Together with reference TRBV18 and TRBJ2-6, the CDR3 gives the full variable domain: NAGVMQNPRHLVRRRGQEARLRCSPMKGHSHVYWYRQLPEEGLKFMVYLQKENIIDESGMPKERFSAEFPKEGPSILRIQQVVRGDSAAYFCASSRDSALSSGANVLTFGAGSRLTVL.

V gene TRBV29-1 combines with J gene TRBJ2-2; 7 bases fit TRBD1. The V segment lost 4 bases and the J segment 5 bases; nucleotides outside the gene matches: 7. This CDR3 has 14 amino acids. Germline assignment: CDR1 SQVTM and CDR2 ANQGSEA. CDR3 protein: CSVGRDSGTGELFF. The DNA of the CDR3 is TGCAGCGTTGGAAGGGACAGTGGGACCGGGGAGCTGTTTTTT.

This rearrangement joins TRBV7-2 to TRBJ2-5; 8 nucleotides match TRBD1. The CDR3 is made up of 15 amino acids. Germline values: CDR1 SGHTA, CDR2 FQGNSA. The ends lost 3 bases at V and 4 bases at J; junction bases unmatched: 7. The CDR3 DNA is TGTGCCAGCAGCTTCATCCAGGGGGCGAGAGAGACCCAGTACTTC. Translated: CASSFIQGARETQYF. Complete variable domain (other parts from reference TRBV7-2 and TRBJ2-5): GAGVSQSPSNKVTEKGKDVELRCDPISGHTALYWYRQSLGQGLEFLIYFQGNSAPDKSGLPSDRFSAERTGGSVSTLTIQRTQQEDSAVYLCASSFIQGARETQYFGPGTRLLVL.

This chain uses TRBV4-2 with TRBJ1-3; D unresolved. V lost 0 bases, J lost 0 bases, and 9 bases lay in between. Looked up from germline, CDR1 is LGHNA and CDR2 is YNFKEQ. The CDR3 consists of 16 residues. In DNA form, the CDR3 reads TGTGCCAGCAGCCAAGAACGGACTCGCTCTGGAAACACCATATATTTT. Protein: CASSQERTRSGNTIYF.

This clone appeared a single time. This chain links TRBV18 with TRBJ2-7; 8 bases map to TRBD1. CDR1 is KGHSH, CDR2 LQKENI, per germline. The CDR3 sequence is 13 residues long. The J segment lost 5 bases and the V segment lost 5 bases, leaving 5 bases of the junction unmatched. The CDR3 here is CASSSDRADEQYF. The CDR3 coding sequence is TGTGCCAGCTCATCGGACAGGGCGGACGAGCAGTACTTC.

The chain couples TRBV30 to TRBJ1-6; D not resolved. The CDR3 has 11 amino acids. Germline V lookup: CDR1 GTSNPN, CDR2 SVGIG (reference sequence). Trimming shortened V by 2 bases and J by 9 bases, and 5 bases separated the two germline ends. CDR3 in amino acids: CAWSSSSPLHF. In DNA form, the CDR3 reads TGTGCCTGGAGTTCTTCTTCACCCCTCCACTTT. The variable domain in full, with the rest retrieved from reference TRBV30 and TRBJ1-6, is SQTIHQWPATLVQPVGSPLSLECTVEGTSNPNLYWYRQAAGRGLQLLFYSVGIGQISSEVPQNLSASRPQDRQFILSSKKLLLSDSGFYLCAWSSSSPLHFGNGTRLTVT.

The gene calls are TRBV30 and TRBJ2-5, with D maybe TRBD1 (8 bases). Trimming took 5 bases from V and 5 from J, leaving 24 bases between them. The CDR3 loop spans 16 amino acids. From germline, CDR1 is GTSNPN and CDR2 SVGIG (reference sequence). The DNA for the CDR3 is TGTGCCTGGGGCCGGACAGGGAGGGCCTTTCGCGAGACCCAGTACTTC. Its translation is CAWGRTGRAFRETQYF. The full variable domain, completed using reference TRBV30 and TRBJ2-5, is SQTIHQWPATLVQPVGSPLSLECTVEGTSNPNLYWYRQAAGRGLQLLFYSVGIGQISSEVPQNLSASRPQDRQFILSSKKLLLSDSGFYLCAWGRTGRAFRETQYFGPGTRLLVL.